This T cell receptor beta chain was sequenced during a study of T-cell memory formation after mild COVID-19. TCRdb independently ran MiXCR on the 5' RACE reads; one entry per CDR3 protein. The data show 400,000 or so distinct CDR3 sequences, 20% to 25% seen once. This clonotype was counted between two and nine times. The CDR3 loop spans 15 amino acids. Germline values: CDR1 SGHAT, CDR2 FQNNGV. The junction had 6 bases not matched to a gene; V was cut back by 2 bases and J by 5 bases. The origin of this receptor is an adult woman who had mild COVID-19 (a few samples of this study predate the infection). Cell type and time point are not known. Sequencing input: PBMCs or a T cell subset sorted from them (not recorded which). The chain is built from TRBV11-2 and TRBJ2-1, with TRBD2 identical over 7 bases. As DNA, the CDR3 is TGTGCCAGCAGCTTATTAGCGGGCCTCAACAATGAGCAGTTCTTC. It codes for CASSLLAGLNNEQFF.